The 16 T cell receptor beta chains presented below share a single source sample, sequenced in a study of blood T cell repertoires in COVID-19. TCRdb's table, derived via immunoSEQ multiplex PCR, lists solely in-frame clones and lacks some. The profile covers about 200,000 clones, with around four fifths appearing a single time and around 8.7% taken by the ten largest. Specimen: peripheral blood. The receptors here all came from a woman aged 45 to 65 with acute or convalescent COVID-19.

This clone has a single count. V gene TRBV5-4 combines with J gene TRBJ2-1; TRBD2 agrees at 9 bases. V lost 0 bases to trimming and J lost 7 bases; unmatched junction nucleotides: 17. Germline loops: CDR1 SGHNT, CDR2 YYREEE (reference sequence). This CDR3 contains 19 residues. The CDR3 is CASSLDGGRGGRAHNEQFF. The CDR3 nucleotides are TGTGCCAGCAGCTTGGATGGGGGGAGAGGCGGGAGGGCCCATAATGAGCAGTTCTTC.

V is TRBV7-2 and J is TRBJ2-2; D not certain. Germline assignment: CDR1 SGHTA and CDR2 FQGNSA. The V gene lost 5 bases and the J gene lost 2 bases, with 9 bases spanning the gap. The CDR3 totals 14 residues. CDR3 residues: CASSHTTNTGELFF. DNA of the CDR3: TGTGCCAGCAGCCATACTACAAACACCGGGGAGCTGTTTTTT.

The chain is built from TRBV3-1 (or the pseudogene TRBV3-2) and TRBJ2-7; weak D call: TRBD2 (6 bases). Trimming left V 2 bases short and J 6 bases short, with 11 bases between. Germline CDR1 LGHDT, CDR2 YNNKEL (reference sequence). CDR3 size: 13 residues. The CDR3 here is CASSQTPRGEQYF. CDR3 bases: TGTGCCAGCAGCCAAACCCCGCGGGGCGAGCAGTACTTC.

The chain couples TRBV25-1 to TRBJ2-1; 11 bases are a match to TRBD2. With 6 bases clipped from V and 4 bases from J, the junction kept 2 bases outside the gene matches. Germline V gene data show CDR1 as MGHDK and CDR2 as SYGVNS. There are 14 residues in the CDR3. The CDR3 coding sequence is TGTGCCAGCAGGGGGACTAGCGGTTACAATGAGCAGTTCTTC. This codes for CASRGTSGYNEQFF. The full variable domain, its missing parts supplied by reference TRBV25-1 and TRBJ2-1, is EADIYQTPRYLVIGTGKKITLECSQTMGHDKMYWYQQDPGMELHLIHYSYGVNSTEKGDLSSESTVSRIRTEHFPLTLESARPSHTSQYLCASRGTSGYNEQFFGPGTRLTVL.

V and J are TRBV7-2 and TRBJ2-3, with D perhaps matching TRBD2 (6 bases). V lost 10 bases to trimming and J lost 2 bases, with 13 bases between them. Germline loops: CDR1 SGHTA, CDR2 FQGNSA. This CDR3 is built from 13 residues. The CDR3 sequence: CATSGGFTDTQYF. Written as DNA, the CDR3 is TGTGCCACCTCCGGGGGATTCACAGATACGCAGTATTTT.

This clone came up a few times. The chain recombines TRBV12-3 or TRBV12-4 with TRBJ2-7; D is perhaps TRBD1 (5 bases). V lost 3 bases, J lost 5 bases, and 8 bases lay in between. The CDR3 spans 12 residues. The CDR3 is CASSFNRNEQYF. DNA of the CDR3: TGTGCCAGCAGTTTTAACAGGAACGAGCAGTACTTC.

This clone was recorded once. V gene TRBV5-1 combines with J gene TRBJ2-3; D perhaps matches TRBD2 (6 bases). The CDR3 extends over 15 amino acids. V was shortened by 1 base and J by 0 bases, with 9 bases between the two germline ends. Germline V gene sequence: CDR1 SGHRS, CDR2 YFSETQ. CDR3 region: CASSLRTTSTDTQYF. The CDR3 region has the DNA TGCGCCAGCAGCTTGCGGACTACTAGCACAGATACGCAGTATTTT.

J is TRBJ2-4 and V is TRBV5-1; 14 bases map to TRBD2. Germline assignment: CDR1 SGHRS and CDR2 YFSETQ. The ends lost 0 bases at V and 13 bases at J; junction bases unmatched: 6. The CDR3 has 15 residues. CDR3 residues: CASSLAGTSGSTQYF. The CDR3 DNA reads as TGCGCCAGCAGCTTGGCCGGGACTAGCGGGAGTACGCAGTACTTC.

The chain links TRBV20-1 to TRBJ2-7; D gene ambiguous. The CDR3 length is 11 residues. V lost 6 bases and J 11 bases, leaving 17 bases between the germline ends. The germline gives CDR1 DFQATT, CDR2 SNEGSKA (reference sequence). CDR3 amino acids: CSAMLLRLEYF. In nucleotides, the CDR3 is TGCAGTGCCATGCTCCTGCGACTGGAGTACTTC.

CDR3 amino acids: CASSYPSGSGADTQYF. CDR3 sequence (DNA): TGTGCCAGTAGTTACCCCAGCGGGAGTGGGGCAGATACGCAGTATTTT. The V gene is TRBV19, the J gene TRBJ2-3; 8 bases are a match to TRBD2. Trimming removed 5 bases from V and 4 bases from J; junction bases left unmatched: 11. Looked up from germline, CDR1 is LNHDA and CDR2 is SQIVND (reference sequence). This CDR3 region has 16 residues.

This chain joins TRBV11-1 and TRBJ2-5; 9 bases align to TRBD1. Germline CDR1 SGHAT, CDR2 FQDESV (reference sequence). CDR3 length equals 14 residues. The junction had 5 bases not matched to a gene; V was cut back by 4 bases and J by 5 bases. The CDR3 sequence: CASSWTGDRETQYF. The CDR3 DNA sequence: TGTGCCAGCAGCTGGACAGGGGATCGGGAGACCCAGTACTTC.

The gene calls are TRBV3-1 (or the pseudogene TRBV3-2) and TRBJ1-4; 11 bases agree with TRBD1. The V gene's germline CDR1 is LGHDT and CDR2 YNNKEL (reference sequence). Germline trimming cut 0 bases from V and 8 bases from J; bases unmatched to any gene: 11. The CDR3 runs 18 residues. The CDR3 DNA sequence: TGTGCCAGCAGCCAAGAATTGGGACAGGGGGTTATAGGGGAAAAACTGTTTTTT. Translating gives CASSQELGQGVIGEKLFF.

The chain links TRBV9 to TRBJ2-7; TRBD2 matches at 7 bases. CDR1 and CDR2 from the germline V gene are SGDLS and YYNGEE. The V and J ends lost 0 bases and 3 bases, in that order; junction bases with no gene match: 6. The length of the CDR3 is 15 residues. CDR3 sequence reads: CASSVEGLADYEQYF. In DNA form, the CDR3 reads TGTGCCAGCAGCGTAGAGGGGCTAGCGGACTACGAGCAGTACTTC.

This rearrangement joins TRBV9 to TRBJ2-5, with D possibly TRBD1 on 6 matching bases. The CDR3 has 13 residues. V was pared by 4 bases and J by 6 bases, with 13 bases between. Germline assignment: CDR1 SGDLS and CDR2 YYNGEE. DNA for the CDR3: TGTGCCAGCAGCCCCGGACAGTTGAAGACCCAGTACTTC. Its translation: CASSPGQLKTQYF.

The chain couples TRBV11-2 to TRBJ2-1, with 7 bases matching TRBD1. The CDR3 is 19 amino acids. V was clipped by 1 base and J by 0 bases; unmatched bases: 12. CDR1 is SGHAT, CDR2 FQNNGV, per germline. CDR3 bases: TGTGCCAGCAGCTTAGTTTGGAACACAGGGGCGAGCTCCTACAATGAGCAGTTCTTC. It specifies CASSLVWNTGASSYNEQFF.

The CDR3 DNA reads as TGCGCCAGCAGCCCGCCGGAGGGGTACCGGACCCAGTACTTC. Its translation is CASSPPEGYRTQYF. The rearrangement joins TRBV23-1 to TRBJ2-5; D may be TRBD2 (6 bases). TRBV23-1 counts as an open reading frame of uncertain function. The V and J ends lost 6 bases and 7 bases respectively, with 18 bases between them. The CDR3 is 14 residues long.